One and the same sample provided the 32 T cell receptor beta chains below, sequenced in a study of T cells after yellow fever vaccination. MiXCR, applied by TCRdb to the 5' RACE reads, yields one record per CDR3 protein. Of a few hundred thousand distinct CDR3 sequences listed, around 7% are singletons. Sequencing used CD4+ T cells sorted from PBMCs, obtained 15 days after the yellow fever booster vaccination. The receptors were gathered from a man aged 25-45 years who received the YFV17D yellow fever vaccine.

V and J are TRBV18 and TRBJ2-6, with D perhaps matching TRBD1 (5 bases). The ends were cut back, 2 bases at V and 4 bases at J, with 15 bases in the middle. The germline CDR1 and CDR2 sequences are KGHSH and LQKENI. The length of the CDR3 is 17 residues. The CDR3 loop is CASSPVQGATGANVLTF. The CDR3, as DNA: TGTGCCAGCTCACCAGTGCAGGGCGCAACCGGGGCCAACGTCCTGACTTTC.

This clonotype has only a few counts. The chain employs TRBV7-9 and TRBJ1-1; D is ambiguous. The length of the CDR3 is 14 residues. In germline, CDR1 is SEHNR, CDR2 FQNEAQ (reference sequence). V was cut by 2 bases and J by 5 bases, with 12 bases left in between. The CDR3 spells CASSLSGGRTEAFF. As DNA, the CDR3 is TGTGCCAGCAGCTTATCAGGCGGGCGAACTGAAGCTTTCTTT.

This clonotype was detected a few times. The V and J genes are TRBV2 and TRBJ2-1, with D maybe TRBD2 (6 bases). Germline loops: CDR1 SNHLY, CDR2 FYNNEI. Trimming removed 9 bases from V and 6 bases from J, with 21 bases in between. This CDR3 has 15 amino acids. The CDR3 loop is CASLPGSGRPNEQFF. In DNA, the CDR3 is TGTGCCAGTCTACCGGGTAGCGGACGACCCAATGAGCAGTTCTTC.

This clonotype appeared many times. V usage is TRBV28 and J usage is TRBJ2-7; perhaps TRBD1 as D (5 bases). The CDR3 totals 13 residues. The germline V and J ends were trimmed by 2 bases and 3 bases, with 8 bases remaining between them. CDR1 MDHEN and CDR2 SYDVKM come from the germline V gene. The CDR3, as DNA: TGTGCCAGCAGTTTACCCAGGGTCTACGAGCAGTACTTC. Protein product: CASSLPRVYEQYF.

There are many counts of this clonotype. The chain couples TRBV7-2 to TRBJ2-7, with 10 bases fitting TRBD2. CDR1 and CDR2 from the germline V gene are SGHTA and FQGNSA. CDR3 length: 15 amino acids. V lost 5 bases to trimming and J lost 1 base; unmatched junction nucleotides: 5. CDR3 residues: CASSGWTSGSYEQYF. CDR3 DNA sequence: TGTGCCAGCAGCGGTTGGACTAGCGGTTCCTACGAGCAGTACTTC.

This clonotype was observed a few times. The CDR3 DNA follows: TGCGCCAGCAGCTTGACAACTAGCGGGAGGAGTAACACCGGGGAGCTGTTTTTT. It yields the protein CASSLTTSGRSNTGELFF. The chain employs TRBV5-1 and TRBJ2-2, with 12 bases matching TRBD2. V trimming: 1 base; J trimming: 2 bases; junction bases outside the gene matches: 6. Germline-derived CDR1 and CDR2 are SGHRS and YFSETQ. The CDR3 runs to 18 residues.

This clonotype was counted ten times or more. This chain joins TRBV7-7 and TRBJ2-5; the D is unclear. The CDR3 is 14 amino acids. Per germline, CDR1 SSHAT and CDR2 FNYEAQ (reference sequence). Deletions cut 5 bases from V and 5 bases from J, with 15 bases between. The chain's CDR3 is CASSTQLGGETQYF. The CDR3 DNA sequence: TGTGCCAGCAGCACCCAGCTGGGTGGGGAGACCCAGTACTTC.

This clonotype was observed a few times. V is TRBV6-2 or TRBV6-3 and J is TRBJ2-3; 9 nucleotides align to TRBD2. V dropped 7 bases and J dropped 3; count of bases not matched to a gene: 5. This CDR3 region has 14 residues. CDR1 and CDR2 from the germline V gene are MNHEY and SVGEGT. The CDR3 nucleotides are TGTGCCAGCATTAGCGGGAGAATGACAGATACGCAGTATTTT. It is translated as CASISGRMTDTQYF.

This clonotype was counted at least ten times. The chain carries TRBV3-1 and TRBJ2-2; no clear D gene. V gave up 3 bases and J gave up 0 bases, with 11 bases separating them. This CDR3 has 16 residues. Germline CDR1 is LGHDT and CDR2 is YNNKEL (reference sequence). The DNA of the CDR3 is TGTGCCAGCAGCCAGGGGTGGGGTACGAACACCGGGGAGCTGTTTTTT. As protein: CASSQGWGTNTGELFF.

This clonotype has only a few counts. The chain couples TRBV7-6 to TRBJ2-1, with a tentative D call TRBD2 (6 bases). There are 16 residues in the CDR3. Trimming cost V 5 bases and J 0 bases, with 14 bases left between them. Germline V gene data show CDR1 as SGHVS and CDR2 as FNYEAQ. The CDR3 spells CASSQGRDHSYNEQFF. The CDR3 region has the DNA TGTGCCAGCAGCCAAGGGCGGGACCACTCCTACAATGAGCAGTTCTTC.

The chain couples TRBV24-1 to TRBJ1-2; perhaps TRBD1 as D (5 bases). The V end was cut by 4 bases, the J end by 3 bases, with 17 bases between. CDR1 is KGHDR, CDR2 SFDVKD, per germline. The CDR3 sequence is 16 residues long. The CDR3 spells CATSDRNPGPDYGYTF. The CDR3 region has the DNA TGTGCCACCAGTGACCGGAATCCGGGACCGGACTATGGCTACACCTTC.

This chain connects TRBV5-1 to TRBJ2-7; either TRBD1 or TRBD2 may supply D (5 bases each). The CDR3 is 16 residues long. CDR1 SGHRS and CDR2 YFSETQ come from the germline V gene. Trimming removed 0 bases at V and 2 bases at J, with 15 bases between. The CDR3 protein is CASSLGLGTGTYEQYF. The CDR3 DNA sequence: TGCGCCAGCAGCTTGGGTTTGGGGACCGGGACCTACGAGCAGTACTTC.

CDR3 region: CASSLEAHQYNEQFF. The CDR3 DNA reads TGTGCCAGCAGCTTGGAGGCACACCAATACAATGAGCAGTTCTTC. This chain uses TRBV7-9 with TRBJ2-1, with D possibly matching TRBD2 (5 bases). V shed 3 bases and J shed 4 bases, with 13 bases lying between them. In germline, CDR1 is SEHNR, CDR2 FQNEAQ (reference sequence). The CDR3 has 15 amino acids.

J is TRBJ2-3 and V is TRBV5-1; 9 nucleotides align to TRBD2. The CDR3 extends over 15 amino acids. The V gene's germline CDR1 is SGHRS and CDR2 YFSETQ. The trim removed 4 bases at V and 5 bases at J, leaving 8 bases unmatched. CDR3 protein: CASSDLAGVGDTQYF. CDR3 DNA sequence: TGCGCCAGCAGCGATTTAGCGGGAGTGGGAGATACGCAGTATTTT. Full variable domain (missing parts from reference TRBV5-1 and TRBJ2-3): KAGVTQTPRYLIKTRGQQVTLSCSPISGHRSVSWYQQTPGQGLQFLFEYFSETQRNKGNFPGRFSGRQFSNSRSEMNVSTLELGDSALYLCASSDLAGVGDTQYFGPGTRLTVL.

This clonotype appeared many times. The CDR3 loop is CASSLGGTGGNNEQFF. In nucleotides, the CDR3 is TGCGCCAGCAGCTTAGGAGGGACAGGGGGCAACAATGAGCAGTTCTTC. The rearrangement links TRBV5-1 to TRBJ2-1, with 12 bases aligning to TRBD1. CDR1 is SGHRS and CDR2 is YFSETQ in the germline V gene. This CDR3 has 16 residues. J was trimmed by 5 bases and V by 2 bases; bases with no gene match: 5.

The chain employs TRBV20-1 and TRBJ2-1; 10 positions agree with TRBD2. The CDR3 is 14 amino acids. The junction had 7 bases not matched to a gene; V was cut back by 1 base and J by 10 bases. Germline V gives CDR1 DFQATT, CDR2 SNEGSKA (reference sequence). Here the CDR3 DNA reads TGCAGTGCTAGAGGGAGCGGGGGGGGCGGGGAGCAGTTCTTC. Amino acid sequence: CSARGSGGGGEQFF.

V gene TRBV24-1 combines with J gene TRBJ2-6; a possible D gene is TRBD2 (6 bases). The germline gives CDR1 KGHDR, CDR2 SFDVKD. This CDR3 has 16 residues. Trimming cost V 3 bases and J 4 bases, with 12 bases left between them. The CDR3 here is CATSDPGRSGANVLTF. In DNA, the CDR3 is TGTGCCACCAGTGATCCAGGGAGGTCCGGGGCCAACGTCCTGACTTTC.

CDR3 residues: CATSRDVGTEETQYF. The CDR3 nucleotides read TGTGCCACCAGCAGAGATGTAGGAACAGAAGAGACCCAGTACTTC. The rearrangement joins TRBV15 to TRBJ2-5, with D unclear. This CDR3 contains 15 residues. V was pared by 0 bases and J by 3 bases, with 11 bases between. From germline, CDR1 is LNHNV and CDR2 YYDKDF (reference sequence).

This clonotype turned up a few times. CDR3 sequence: CASSLTAITDTQYF. DNA of the CDR3: TGCGCCAGCAGCTTGACGGCCATCACAGATACGCAGTATTTT. The chain carries TRBV5-1 and TRBJ2-3; D call uncertain. In germline, CDR1 is SGHRS, CDR2 YFSETQ. This CDR3 is built from 14 residues. V gave up 1 base and J gave up 2 bases, with 8 bases separating them.

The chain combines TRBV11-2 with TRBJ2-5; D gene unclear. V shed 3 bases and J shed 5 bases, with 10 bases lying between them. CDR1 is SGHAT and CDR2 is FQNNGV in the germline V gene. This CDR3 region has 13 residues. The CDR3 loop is CASSFLPRETQYF. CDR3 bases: TGTGCCAGCAGCTTCTTGCCGCGGGAGACCCAGTACTTC.

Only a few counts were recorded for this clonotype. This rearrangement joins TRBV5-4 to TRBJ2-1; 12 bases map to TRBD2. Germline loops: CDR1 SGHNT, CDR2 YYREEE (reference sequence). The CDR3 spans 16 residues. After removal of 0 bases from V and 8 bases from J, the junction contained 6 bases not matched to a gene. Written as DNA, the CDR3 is TGTGCCAGCAGCTTGGTTCCCACTAGCGGGAGGCATGAGCAGTTCTTC. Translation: CASSLVPTSGRHEQFF.

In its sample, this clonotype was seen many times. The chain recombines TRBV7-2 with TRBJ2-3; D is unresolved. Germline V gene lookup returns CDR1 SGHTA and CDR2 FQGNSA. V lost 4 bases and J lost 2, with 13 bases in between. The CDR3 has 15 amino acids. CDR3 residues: CASSSQGLLTDTQYF. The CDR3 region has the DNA TGTGCCAGCAGCTCCCAAGGGCTGCTCACAGATACGCAGTATTTT.

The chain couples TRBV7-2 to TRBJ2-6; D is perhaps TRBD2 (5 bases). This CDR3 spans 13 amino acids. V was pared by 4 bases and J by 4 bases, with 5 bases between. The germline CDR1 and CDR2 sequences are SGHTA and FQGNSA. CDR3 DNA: TGTGCCAGCAGCTCGGGAGGGGCCAACGTCCTGACTTTC. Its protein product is CASSSGGANVLTF.

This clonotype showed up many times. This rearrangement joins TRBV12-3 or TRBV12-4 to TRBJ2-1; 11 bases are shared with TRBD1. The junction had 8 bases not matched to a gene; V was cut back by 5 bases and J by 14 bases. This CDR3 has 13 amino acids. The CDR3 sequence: CASSPRRDRGEFF. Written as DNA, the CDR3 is TGTGCCAGCAGTCCGCGCCGGGACAGGGGGGAGTTCTTC.

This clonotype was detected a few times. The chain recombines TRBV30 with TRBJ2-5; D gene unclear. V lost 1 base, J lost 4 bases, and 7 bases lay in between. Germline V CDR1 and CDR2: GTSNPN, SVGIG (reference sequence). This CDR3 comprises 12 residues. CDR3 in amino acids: CAWSESAETQYF. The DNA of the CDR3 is TGTGCCTGGAGTGAGAGTGCAGAGACCCAGTACTTC. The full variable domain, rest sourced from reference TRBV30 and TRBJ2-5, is SQTIHQWPATLVQPVGSPLSLECTVEGTSNPNLYWYRQAAGRGLQLLFYSVGIGQISSEVPQNLSASRPQDRQFILSSKKLLLSDSGFYLCAWSESAETQYFGPGTRLLVL.

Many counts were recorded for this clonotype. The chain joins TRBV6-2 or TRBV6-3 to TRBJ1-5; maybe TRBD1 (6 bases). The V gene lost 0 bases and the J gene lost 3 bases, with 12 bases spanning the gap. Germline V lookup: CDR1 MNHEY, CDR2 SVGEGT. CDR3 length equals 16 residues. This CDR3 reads CASSYSMGQPNQPQHF. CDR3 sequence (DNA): TGTGCCAGCAGTTACTCGATGGGACAACCCAATCAGCCCCAGCATTTT.

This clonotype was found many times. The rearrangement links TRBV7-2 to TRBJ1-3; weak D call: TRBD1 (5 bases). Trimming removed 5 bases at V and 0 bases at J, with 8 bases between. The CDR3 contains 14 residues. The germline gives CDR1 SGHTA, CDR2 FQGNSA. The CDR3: CASSRDVSGNTIYF. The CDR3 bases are TGTGCCAGCAGCCGGGACGTCTCTGGAAACACCATATATTTT.

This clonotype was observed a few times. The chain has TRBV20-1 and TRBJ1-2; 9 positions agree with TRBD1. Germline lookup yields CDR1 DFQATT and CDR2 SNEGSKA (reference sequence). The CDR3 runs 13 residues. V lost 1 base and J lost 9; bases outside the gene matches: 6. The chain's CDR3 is CSARVRDRVRYTF. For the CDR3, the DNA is TGCAGTGCTAGAGTCCGGGACAGGGTTCGCTACACCTTC.

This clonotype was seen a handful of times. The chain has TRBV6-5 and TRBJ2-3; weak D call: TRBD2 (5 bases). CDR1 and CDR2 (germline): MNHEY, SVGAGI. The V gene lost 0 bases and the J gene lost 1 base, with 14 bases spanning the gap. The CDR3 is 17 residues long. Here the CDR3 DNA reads TGTGCCAGCAGTTACTCGACGGGAAAGCGGCGCACAGATACGCAGTATTTT. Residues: CASSYSTGKRRTDTQYF.

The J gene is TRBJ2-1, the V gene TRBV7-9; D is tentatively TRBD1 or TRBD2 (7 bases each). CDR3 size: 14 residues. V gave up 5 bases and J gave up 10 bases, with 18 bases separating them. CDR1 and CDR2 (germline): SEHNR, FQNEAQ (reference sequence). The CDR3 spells CASSRAQGGREQFF. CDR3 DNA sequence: TGTGCCAGCAGCCGGGCCCAGGGGGGGAGAGAGCAGTTCTTC. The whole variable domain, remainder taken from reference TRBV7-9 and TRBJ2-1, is DTGVSQNPRHKITKRGQNVTFRCDPISEHNRLYWYRQTLGQGPEFLTYFQNEAQLEKSRLLSDRFSAERPKGSFSTLEIQRTEQGDSAMYLCASSRAQGGREQFFGPGTRLTVL.

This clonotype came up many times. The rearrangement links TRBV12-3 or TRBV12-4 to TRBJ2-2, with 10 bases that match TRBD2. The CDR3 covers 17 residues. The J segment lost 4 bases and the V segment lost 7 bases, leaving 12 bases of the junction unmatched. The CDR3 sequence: CASNPPSSGRVTGELFF. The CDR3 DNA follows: TGTGCCAGCAACCCTCCCTCTAGCGGGAGAGTCACCGGGGAGCTGTTTTTT.

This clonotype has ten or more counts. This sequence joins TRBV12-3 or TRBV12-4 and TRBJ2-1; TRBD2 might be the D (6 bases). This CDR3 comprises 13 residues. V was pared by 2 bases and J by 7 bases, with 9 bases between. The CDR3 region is CASSLLGRNEQFF. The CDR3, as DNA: TGTGCCAGCAGTTTATTGGGGAGGAATGAGCAGTTCTTC.